The 18 T cell receptor beta chains below all came from one sample that was sequenced in a study of blood T cells in healthy people across ages (dated by TCRdb to the mid-2010s). The library was built by means of 5' RACE. Sequencer: Illumina HiSeq 2500. A second PCR of roughly 6 to 12 cycles was run with a J-beta primer mix and a sample-barcoded 5' primer. The raw public data were reprocessed by TCRdb itself: fastp quality trimming at Q25, MiXCR clonotype calling, in-frame beta chains only. CDR3 protein duplicates are merged, each entry listing the most common genes and DNA. For this sample the table gives about 1.8 million distinct CDR3 sequences, of which about 50% were detected only once. Of the sample, approximately 2.1% is held by the ten largest clones. Source material: blood. These receptor sequences come from a woman in her thirties or forties in good health.

The chain couples TRBV10-3 to TRBJ2-7; D might be TRBD1 (6 bases). This CDR3 is 14 amino acids long. In germline, CDR1 is ENHRY, CDR2 SYGVKD. Trimming pared 4 bases from V and 0 bases from J, leaving 10 bases between. This CDR3 is CAISVQTGSYEQYF. As DNA, the CDR3 is TGTGCCATCAGTGTCCAGACAGGCTCCTACGAGCAGTACTTC.

This chain links TRBV18 with TRBJ2-5, with no clear D. CDR1 is KGHSH and CDR2 is LQKENI in the germline V gene. This CDR3 contains 14 residues. V lost 3 bases to trimming and J lost 2 bases, with 10 bases between them. The CDR3 region is CASSPDWVQETQYF. CDR3 coding DNA: TGTGCCAGCTCACCCGACTGGGTACAAGAGACCCAGTACTTC. The whole variable domain, filled in from reference TRBV18 and TRBJ2-5, reads NAGVMQNPRHLVRRRGQEARLRCSPMKGHSHVYWYRQLPEEGLKFMVYLQKENIIDESGMPKERFSAEFPKEGPSILRIQQVVRGDSAAYFCASSPDWVQETQYFGPGTRLLVL.

This clonotype was counted a few times. The chain links TRBV27 to TRBJ2-1; 11 nucleotides align to TRBD1. Germline CDR1 reads MNHEY; CDR2 reads SMNVEV (reference sequence). The CDR3 has 14 residues. The J segment lost 9 bases and the V segment lost 6 bases, leaving 7 bases of the junction unmatched. Here the CDR3 reads CASSVGQGGREQFF. The DNA of the CDR3 is TGTGCCAGCAGCGTGGGACAGGGGGGTCGTGAGCAGTTCTTC.

V gene TRBV9 combines with J gene TRBJ2-1; D might be TRBD1 (5 bases). The CDR3 runs 16 residues. Trimming removed 4 bases from V and 0 bases from J, with 14 bases in between. Germline-derived CDR1 and CDR2 are SGDLS and YYNGEE. The CDR3 sequence is CASSHSQARSYNEQFF. The CDR3, as DNA: TGTGCCAGCAGCCATTCACAGGCTCGCTCCTACAATGAGCAGTTCTTC. The variable domain in full, completed from reference TRBV9 and TRBJ2-1, reads DSGVTQTPKHLITATGQRVTLRCSPRSGDLSVYWYQQSLDQGLQFLIQYYNGEERAKGNILERFSAQQFPDLHSELNLSSLELGDSALYFCASSHSQARSYNEQFFGPGTRLTVL.

This chain joins TRBV27 and TRBJ2-5; TRBD1 might be the D (5 bases). Germline CDR1 MNHEY, CDR2 SMNVEV (reference sequence). V shed 0 bases and J shed 2 bases, with 7 bases lying between them. The CDR3 is 14 residues long. CDR3 loop: CASSLSDRQETQYF. In DNA form, the CDR3 reads TGTGCCAGCAGTTTATCAGACAGACAAGAGACCCAGTACTTC.

Only a few counts were recorded for this clonotype. The chain combines TRBV2 with TRBJ2-3; 11 bases are a match to TRBD2. V gave up 0 bases and J gave up 5 bases; unmatched junction bases: 4. CDR3 length equals 16 residues. Germline V gene lookup returns CDR1 SNHLY and CDR2 FYNNEI. The DNA of the CDR3 is TGTGCCAGCAGTGAAGCGGTAGCGGGGGGGCAAGATACGCAGTATTTT. Translating it yields CASSEAVAGGQDTQYF.

This rearrangement joins TRBV27 to TRBJ2-4; D possibly corresponds to TRBD2 (7 bases). There are 14 residues in the CDR3. V was clipped by 3 bases and J by 7 bases, with 13 bases between them. Germline V lookup: CDR1 MNHEY, CDR2 SMNVEV (reference sequence). CDR3: CASSLGGAWNIQYF. The CDR3 region has the DNA TGTGCCAGCAGTTTGGGGGGGGCTTGGAACATTCAGTACTTC.

The chain uses TRBV7-9 and TRBJ2-3; 12 bases are shared with TRBD2. The V segment lost 5 bases and the J segment 5 bases; nucleotides outside the gene matches: 8. The germline V gene encodes CDR1 SEHNR and CDR2 FQNEAQ (reference sequence). The CDR3 sequence is 16 residues long. For the CDR3, the DNA is TGTGCCAGCAGCCCTGTACTAGCGGGGGGAGGAGATACGCAGTATTTT. Amino acid sequence: CASSPVLAGGGDTQYF. Looking up the rest from reference TRBV7-9 and TRBJ2-3 gives the full variable domain: DTGVSQNPRHKITKRGQNVTFRCDPISEHNRLYWYRQTLGQGPEFLTYFQNEAQLEKSRLLSDRFSAERPKGSFSTLEIQRTEQGDSAMYLCASSPVLAGGGDTQYFGPGTRLTVL.

About this clonotype itself: A junction end diverges from the germline sequence, so it may reflect a read error. The J gene is TRBJ2-5, the V gene TRBV7-2; D remains unclear. Germline V gene data show CDR1 as SGHTA and CDR2 as FQGNSA. The CDR3 covers 14 residues. The CDR3 region is CAISLDRSQETQYF. CDR3 DNA sequence: TGTGCCATCAGCTTAGATCGGAGCCAAGAGACCCAGTACTTC. Using reference TRBV7-2 and TRBJ2-5 for the parts outside the CDR3, the full variable domain is GAGVSQSPSNKVTEKGKDVELRCDPISGHTALYWYRQSLGQGLEFLIYFQGNSAPDKSGLPSDRFSAERTGGSVSTLTIQRTQQEDSAVYLCAISLDRSQETQYFGPGTRLLVL.

The V and J genes are TRBV20-1 and TRBJ1-2; D ambiguous. This CDR3 spans 12 amino acids. Trimming removed 0 bases from V and 10 bases from J, with 12 bases in between. The germline CDR1 and CDR2 sequences are DFQATT and SNEGSKA (reference sequence). The CDR3 DNA follows: TGCAGTGCTAGAGAGGGCCAGCCTTACTACACCTTC. This gives the protein CSAREGQPYYTF.

This clonotype was recorded many times. The chain carries TRBV2 and TRBJ2-3; D remains ambiguous. With 6 bases removed from V and 3 bases from J, the gap between germline ends came to 10 bases. This CDR3 is 13 amino acids long. The germline V gene has CDR1 SNHLY and CDR2 FYNNEI. This chain's CDR3 is CASRPDLTDTQYF. In nucleotides, the CDR3 is TGTGCCAGCAGACCCGACCTGACAGATACGCAGTATTTT. The full variable domain, rest sourced from reference TRBV2 and TRBJ2-3, is EPEVTQTPSHQVTQMGQEVILRCVPISNHLYFYWYRQILGQKVEFLVSFYNNEISEKSEIFDDQFSVERPDGSNFTLKIRSTKLEDSAMYFCASRPDLTDTQYFGPGTRLTVL.

As concerns this clonotype: The junction departs from germline at one end; a sequencing error may be responsible. The genes are TRBV29-1 and TRBJ1-1, with D possibly TRBD1 on 5 matching bases. The CDR3 consists of 12 residues. CDR1 is SQVTM, CDR2 ANQGSEA, per germline. CDR3 in amino acids: CSVGQPNTDAFF. The DNA of the CDR3 is TGCAGCGTTGGACAGCCAAACACTGATGCTTTCTTT.

V is TRBV27 and J is TRBJ2-5; TRBD1 matches 9 bases. The CDR3 runs to 14 residues. The V gene end was trimmed by 5 bases and the J gene end by 5 bases; junction bases not matched to a gene: 6. The germline V gene has CDR1 MNHEY and CDR2 SMNVEV (reference sequence). The CDR3 DNA sequence: TGTGCCAGCAGTCGGACAGGGGATCTTGAGACCCAGTACTTC. Its protein product is CASSRTGDLETQYF.

V gene TRBV6-1 combines with J gene TRBJ2-3; TRBD1 matches at 9 bases. The CDR3 spans 15 residues. CDR1 is MNHNS and CDR2 is SASEGT in the germline V gene. With V trimmed by 6 bases and J by 2 bases, 6 bases remained unmatched. The CDR3 sequence is CASRADRGNTDTQYF. The CDR3 nucleotides read TGTGCCAGCAGAGCCGACAGGGGGAACACAGATACGCAGTATTTT.

V usage is TRBV28 and J usage is TRBJ2-5; either TRBD1 or TRBD2 may supply D (5 bases each). The CDR3 consists of 13 residues. The germline V and J ends were trimmed by 3 bases and 5 bases, with 10 bases remaining between them. Germline V gives CDR1 MDHEN, CDR2 SYDVKM. This CDR3 is CASSFGEGETQYF. In nucleotides, the CDR3 is TGTGCCAGCAGTTTCGGCGAGGGGGAGACCCAGTACTTC.

This clonotype has a handful of counts. The rearrangement uses TRBV24-1 and TRBJ2-3, with D possibly matching TRBD1 (6 bases). V was cut by 1 base and J by 9 bases, with 19 bases left in between. Germline V gives CDR1 KGHDR, CDR2 SFDVKD. The CDR3 is 16 amino acids. CDR3 bases: TGTGCCACCAGTGATTTTTCGCAGGGGACCCTGGGGACGCAGTATTTT. It is translated as CATSDFSQGTLGTQYF.

The J gene is TRBJ1-1, the V gene TRBV20-1; D is uncertain. The V and J ends lost 3 bases and 3 bases respectively, with 14 bases between them. The CDR3 sequence is 14 residues long. Germline assignment: CDR1 DFQATT and CDR2 SNEGSKA (reference sequence). As DNA, the CDR3 is TGCAGTGCTAGTTCTCTACGAAAGGACACTGAAGCTTTCTTT. Translating gives CSASSLRKDTEAFF.

The chain has TRBV5-1 and TRBJ1-1, with D perhaps TRBD1 (5 bases). The V gene lost 0 bases and the J gene lost 1 base, with 19 bases spanning the gap. Per the germline V gene, CDR1 is SGHRS and CDR2 is YFSETQ. The CDR3 extends over 18 amino acids. The CDR3 DNA sequence: TGCGCCAGCAGCTTGGATGGGGCTCCCTCTCGGTCGAACACTGAAGCTTTCTTT. Translation gives CASSLDGAPSRSNTEAFF.